These 30 T cell receptor beta chains were sequenced from one sample in a study of T cell clones after liver transplantation (dated by TCRdb to between 2017 and 2020). Library method: the immunoSEQ multiplex PCR assay. This is the immuneACCESS table as TCRdb keeps it, with only in-frame sequences that have V and J called. A part of the clones is gone; compared with another copy, unresolved V genes explain less than half, and the rest is unexplained. This sample comprises tens of thousands of clones, more than 70% of them detected only once. The ten largest make up more than 7.5% of the sample. Sample: CD4+ T cells from blood, taken at the 22-month timepoint. The receptors originated from a human patient who received a liver transplant. Following transplantation, part of the T cell population may be supplied by the graft donor rather than the patient.

This chain uses TRBV5-6 with TRBJ2-6; perhaps TRBD2 as D (6 bases). V lost 7 bases to trimming and J lost 2 bases, with 16 bases between them. CDR3 length equals 16 residues. Germline V gives CDR1 SGHDT, CDR2 YYEEEE. CDR3 protein: CASYLGGVAGANVLTF. CDR3 coding DNA: TGTGCCAGCTACTTGGGAGGAGTAGCTGGGGCCAACGTCCTGACTTTC. Full variable domain (remainder filled in from reference TRBV5-6 and TRBJ2-6): DAGVTQSPTHLIKTRGQQVTLRCSPKSGHDTVSWYQQALGQGPQFIFQYYEEEERQRGNFPDRFSGHQFPNYSSELNVNALLLGDSALYLCASYLGGVAGANVLTFGAGSRLTVL.

This chain connects TRBV9 to TRBJ2-6; the D is unclear. Germline assignment: CDR1 SGDLS and CDR2 YYNGEE. Trimming shortened V by 2 bases and J by 2 bases, and 8 bases separated the two germline ends. CDR3 length: 15 residues. CDR3 DNA sequence: TGTGCCAGCAGCGTCAGCGTCGCTGGGGCCAACGTCCTGACTTTC. Amino acids: CASSVSVAGANVLTF.

The gene calls are TRBV6-1 and TRBJ2-1; 13 bases align to TRBD2. Looked up from germline, CDR1 is MNHNS and CDR2 is SASEGT. Trimming took 6 bases from V and 7 from J; bases not matched to a gene: 3. The CDR3 length is 14 residues. CDR3 protein: CASRLAGGYNEQFF. CDR3 coding DNA: TGTGCCAGCAGACTAGCGGGGGGGTATAATGAGCAGTTCTTC.

In DNA form, the CDR3 reads TGTGCCAGCAGCCAAGTCCTACAGGGAGGTCAGGAAAAACTGTTTTTT. Residues: CASSQVLQGGQEKLFF. The rearrangement links TRBV4-2 to TRBJ1-4; D possibly corresponds to TRBD1 (6 bases). V was cut by 1 base and J by 8 bases, with 17 bases left in between. This CDR3 is 16 amino acids long. Germline lookup yields CDR1 LGHNA and CDR2 YNFKEQ.

The CDR3 DNA reads as TGCGCCAGCAGTGGAGGGGTTGAGCAGTACTTC. Translating gives CASSGGVEQYF. The rearrangement uses TRBV10-2 and TRBJ2-7; D possibly matches TRBD1 or TRBD2 (5 bases each). Trimming removed 4 bases from V and 7 bases from J, with 8 bases in between. CDR1 is WSHSY and CDR2 is SAAADI in the germline V gene. The CDR3 extends over 11 amino acids.

The V gene is TRBV18, the J gene TRBJ2-6; no reliable D call. V dropped 3 bases and J dropped 3 bases, with 9 bases sitting between them. The CDR3 runs to 15 residues. The germline CDR1 and CDR2 sequences are KGHSH and LQKENI. The CDR3 coding sequence is TGTGCCAGCTCACCTATTTTGGGTGGGGCCAACGTCCTGACTTTC. It encodes CASSPILGGANVLTF.

This chain connects TRBV5-1 to TRBJ1-4; perhaps TRBD1 as D (6 bases). Between the trimmed V and J ends, which lost 2 bases and 8 bases, there was a span of 13 bases. The CDR3 loop spans 14 amino acids. Per the germline V gene, CDR1 is SGHRS and CDR2 is YFSETQ. DNA of the CDR3: TGCGCCAGCAGCTTAGGAACAGGGTTAGAAAAACTGTTTTTT. Amino acids: CASSLGTGLEKLFF.

The V call is TRBV7-9, the J call TRBJ2-4; D is perhaps TRBD2 (5 bases). CDR1 and CDR2 (germline): SEHNR, FQNEAQ (reference sequence). Trimming shortened V by 8 bases and J by 7 bases, and 12 bases separated the two germline ends. The CDR3 has 12 amino acids. The CDR3 nucleotides are TGTGCCAGCCGGCCCCCGGGGAACATTCAGTACTTC. Translation gives CASRPPGNIQYF. Full variable domain (rest looked up from reference TRBV7-9 and TRBJ2-4): DTGVSQNPRHKITKRGQNVTFRCDPISEHNRLYWYRQTLGQGPEFLTYFQNEAQLEKSRLLSDRFSAERPKGSFSTLEIQRTEQGDSAMYLCASRPPGNIQYFGAGTRLSVL.

This chain joins TRBV6-1 and TRBJ2-4, with TRBD1 matching over 7 bases. V gave up 4 bases and J gave up 1 base; unmatched junction bases: 10. In germline, CDR1 is MNHNS, CDR2 SASEGT. CDR3 length: 17 residues. CDR3 amino acids: CASSALDRAKAKNIQYF. CDR3 DNA: TGTGCCAGCAGTGCACTCGACAGGGCGAAGGCCAAAAACATTCAGTACTTC.

The chain links TRBV7-2 to TRBJ2-2, with 8 bases lining up with TRBD2. The CDR3 has 14 residues. With V trimmed by 5 bases and J by 5 bases, 4 bases remained unmatched. CDR1 and CDR2 (germline): SGHTA, FQGNSA. The CDR3 DNA is TGTGCCAGCAGCATGCGGGGGGTAACCGGGGAGCTGTTTTTT. Residues: CASSMRGVTGELFF.

The chain combines TRBV5-6 with TRBJ1-1; TRBD1 matches at 8 bases. Losses at the gene ends were 5 bases for V and 2 bases for J; bases not matched to a gene: 5. Germline V gene sequence: CDR1 SGHDT, CDR2 YYEEEE. The CDR3 runs 14 residues. CDR3 region: CASSSRGLNTEAFF. DNA of the CDR3: TGTGCCAGCAGTTCCAGGGGGCTCAACACTGAAGCTTTCTTT.

This clone was counted at least ten times. The chain has TRBV11-2 and TRBJ2-7; D is undetermined. Trimming pared 3 bases from V and 1 base from J, leaving 10 bases between. The CDR3 is 14 amino acids. In germline, CDR1 is SGHAT, CDR2 FQNNGV. CDR3 in DNA: TGTGCCAGCAGCTTCCAGTCCACATCCTACGAGCAGTACTTC. Translation: CASSFQSTSYEQYF.

This clone occurred a few times. The chain has TRBV30 and TRBJ1-5, with 9 bases lining up with TRBD1. The CDR3 extends over 14 amino acids. With 6 bases clipped from V and 0 bases from J, the junction kept 3 bases outside the gene matches. Germline V CDR1 and CDR2: GTSNPN, SVGIG (reference sequence). This CDR3 reads CACSQGASNQPQHF. CDR3 coding DNA: TGTGCCTGTTCACAGGGGGCTAGCAATCAGCCCCAGCATTTT.

This clone occurred a few times. This chain joins TRBV4-1 and TRBJ2-2, with 9 bases identical to TRBD1. This CDR3 has 15 amino acids. Germline values: CDR1 MGHRA, CDR2 YSYEKL. The V gene end was trimmed by 3 bases and the J gene end by 8 bases; junction bases not matched to a gene: 7. CDR3 in DNA: TGCGCCAGCAGCCAGGCTGACAGGGGGAGAGGGGAGCTGTTTTTT. Encoded protein: CASSQADRGRGELFF.

The V and J genes are TRBV19 and TRBJ2-2; D gene uncertain. The CDR3 sequence is 15 residues long. Germline CDR1 reads LNHDA; CDR2 reads SQIVND (reference sequence). With 5 bases removed from V and 4 bases from J, the gap between germline ends came to 14 bases. The CDR3 region has the DNA TGTGCCAGTAGTCCCCGACGCTCGGGCACCGGGGAGCTGTTTTTT. This encodes CASSPRRSGTGELFF.

The chain has TRBV6-5 and TRBJ2-7; D possibly corresponds to TRBD2 (5 bases). In germline, CDR1 is MNHEY, CDR2 SVGAGI. V dropped 7 bases and J dropped 5 bases, with 15 bases sitting between them. The CDR3 has 13 amino acids. The CDR3 spells CASTNRRQHEQYF. The CDR3 DNA reads as TGTGCCAGCACCAACCGGAGGCAACACGAGCAGTACTTC.

This clone was seen only a few times. This rearrangement joins TRBV6-1 to TRBJ1-5; D might be TRBD1 (5 bases). The CDR3 extends over 15 amino acids. The germline V gene encodes CDR1 MNHNS and CDR2 SASEGT. Trimming pared 0 bases from V and 7 bases from J, leaving 13 bases between. The chain's CDR3 is CASSEAWGSGQPQHF. The CDR3 DNA reads TGTGCCAGCAGTGAAGCGTGGGGCTCTGGGCAGCCCCAGCATTTT.

This chain links TRBV28 with TRBJ1-5; D not resolved. V gave up 1 base and J gave up 0 bases, with 16 bases separating them. Germline V gives CDR1 MDHEN, CDR2 SYDVKM. The CDR3 has 18 amino acids. DNA for the CDR3: TGTGCCAGCAGTTTATCCCTGACCCGGGTTTATAGCAATCAGCCCCAGCATTTT. Amino acids: CASSLSLTRVYSNQPQHF.

This chain uses TRBV6-1 with TRBJ2-6, with a weak D call TRBD1 (5 bases). Trimming removed 3 bases at V and 4 bases at J, with 10 bases between. The CDR3 consists of 15 residues. The germline V gene encodes CDR1 MNHNS and CDR2 SASEGT. This CDR3 reads CASSEKGYGANVLTF. CDR3 DNA: TGTGCCAGCAGTGAGAAGGGGTACGGGGCCAACGTCCTGACTTTC.

The J gene is TRBJ2-1, the V gene TRBV7-9; D is unclear. Germline CDR1 SEHNR, CDR2 FQNEAQ (reference sequence). Trimming pared 5 bases from V and 2 bases from J, leaving 22 bases between. The CDR3 loop spans 18 amino acids. CDR3 DNA: TGTGCCAGCAGCCCGCGCCAGTCACTCCCTTATACCTACAATGAGCAGTTCTTC. Translated, it gives CASSPRQSLPYTYNEQFF.

The rearrangement uses TRBV5-1 and TRBJ2-2; maybe TRBD2 (6 bases). Between the trimmed V and J ends, which lost 7 bases and 2 bases, there was a span of 12 bases. The CDR3 runs 14 residues. Looked up from germline, CDR1 is SGHRS and CDR2 is YFSETQ. This chain's CDR3 is CASGPGVNTGELFF. In DNA, the CDR3 is TGCGCCAGCGGGCCGGGAGTCAACACCGGGGAGCTGTTTTTT.

The rearrangement links TRBV5-6 to TRBJ1-1; D is unresolved. Between the trimmed V and J ends, which lost 4 bases and 1 base, there was a span of 14 bases. CDR1 is SGHDT, CDR2 YYEEEE, per germline. The CDR3 runs to 15 residues. In DNA, the CDR3 is TGTGCCAGCAGCCTTAGCCCCGCCGGGAACACTGAAGCTTTCTTT. Its protein product is CASSLSPAGNTEAFF.

V and J are TRBV7-8 and TRBJ2-3; D is uncertain. Germline V gene data show CDR1 as SGHVS and CDR2 as FQNEAQ. Trimming took off 2 bases at V and 5 bases at J, with 5 bases between the two ends. CDR3 length: 12 amino acids. CDR3 DNA sequence: TGTGCCAGCAGCTTAAATAAAGATACGCAGTATTTT. The encoded protein is CASSLNKDTQYF.

This clone showed up just a few times. This CDR3 reads CSVGEGLGDTDTQYF. Written as DNA, the CDR3 is TGCAGCGTTGGGGAGGGTCTGGGGGACACAGATACGCAGTATTTT. V usage is TRBV29-1 and J usage is TRBJ2-3; 7 bases are shared with TRBD2. The length of the CDR3 is 15 residues. Looked up from germline, CDR1 is SQVTM and CDR2 is ANQGSEA. The J segment lost 2 bases and the V segment lost 4 bases, leaving 9 bases of the junction unmatched.

Only one count was recorded for this clone. The chain carries TRBV11-1 and TRBJ2-1, with no clear D. The CDR3 runs 16 residues. Deletions cut 1 base from V and 0 bases from J, with 10 bases between. Looked up from germline, CDR1 is SGHAT and CDR2 is FQDESV (reference sequence). The CDR3 loop reads CASSLGTAISYNEQFF. Written as DNA, the CDR3 is TGTGCCAGCAGCTTAGGGACCGCTATCTCCTACAATGAGCAGTTCTTC.

In regard to this clone: Sequence at one end of the junction differs from germline and may be a read error. V gene TRBV30 combines with J gene TRBJ1-2; no firm D call. This CDR3 region has 13 residues. Germline V lookup: CDR1 GTSNPN, CDR2 SVGIG (reference sequence). CDR3 in DNA: TGTGCCTGGAGCGTAGTGATCGCGCTAGAATATAGCTTC. It codes for CAWSVVIALEYSF.

In DNA, the CDR3 is TGTGCCTCGCTGACAGGGAGAACTGAAGCTTTCTTT. It translates to CASLTGRTEAFF. This chain links TRBV30 with TRBJ1-1, with 7 positions matching TRBD1. The CDR3 covers 12 residues. The junction had 7 bases not matched to a gene; V was cut back by 7 bases and J by 5 bases. Germline CDR1 GTSNPN, CDR2 SVGIG (reference sequence).

This chain links TRBV4-1 with TRBJ1-5, with a possible D match to TRBD1 (5 bases). Germline CDR1 MGHRA, CDR2 YSYEKL. Trimming shortened V by 0 bases and J by 6 bases, and 12 bases separated the two germline ends. There are 15 residues in the CDR3. CDR3: CASSQEGGKGQPQHF. The DNA for the CDR3 is TGCGCCAGCAGCCAAGAGGGGGGGAAGGGTCAGCCCCAGCATTTT.

The chain links TRBV19 to TRBJ2-5, with 7 bases identical to TRBD1. The J segment lost 4 bases and the V segment lost 4 bases, leaving 12 bases of the junction unmatched. CDR1 is LNHDA and CDR2 is SQIVND in the germline V gene (reference sequence). The CDR3 has 16 amino acids. The CDR3, as DNA: TGTGCCAGTAGTACCCGGAGACAGGGAAGTGGAGAGACCCAGTACTTC. This translates into CASSTRRQGSGETQYF.

V usage is TRBV5-1 and J usage is TRBJ1-1; TRBD1 matches 9 bases. This CDR3 comprises 17 residues. V was clipped by 3 bases and J by 1 base; unmatched bases: 10. CDR1 and CDR2 (germline): SGHRS, YFSETQ. CDR3 in amino acids: CASSSAWGDRENTEAFF. CDR3 DNA: TGCGCCAGCAGCTCCGCATGGGGGGACAGGGAGAACACTGAAGCTTTCTTT.